A single TCR beta chain is shown here with its context. Its antigen remains unknown. Uncontrolled infection, other autoimmune disease, pregnancy or lactation excluded patients. This sample was taken from a study of T cells in Graves' hyperthyroidism and ophthalmopathy. Study-wide findings and caveats: Expanded thyroid clonotypes (above 0.001) were mostly also found in blood. Ophthalmopathy and stable hyperthyroidism were told apart by a 13 V-J model.

Template material for amplifying TCR beta CDR3 regions consisted of RNA transcripts. The HTBI primer set drove a first-round RT-PCR of the TCR CDR3. MiXCR was run by TCRdb on the multiplex PCR reads, yielding one entry per CDR3 protein. The data hold tens of thousands of distinct CDR3 sequences, with 54% observed a single time. Germline V gives CDR1 MNHNS, CDR2 SASEGT. Trimming removed 6 bases at V and 3 bases at J, with 9 bases between. CDR3 size: 13 residues. The gene calls are TRBV6-1 and TRBJ1-5, with unresolved D. The source is a man aged 18 to 29 with Graves' hyperthyroidism. Specimen: peripheral blood or thyroid tissue (not recorded which). CDR3 nucleotide sequence: TGTGCCAGCAGGGCACCTTACAATCAGCCCCAGCATTTT. Translation: CASRAPYNQPQHF.